This TCR beta chain stems from a study of OX40 agonist ivuxolimab in advanced cancers. In the study overall: Dose-escalation patients suffered from hepatocellular carcinoma, melanoma, renal cell or head and neck cancer. The dose-escalation cohort was about 83% male, with a mean age of 60 years, ranging about 20 to 85. Whole-study results and caveats: In the 0.1 to 3.0 mg/kg range, CD4+ and CD8+ blood T cells had expanded clonally by week 6.

Sampling of blood occurred at baseline, cycle 4 day 1, and cycle 7 day 1. The CDR3 extends over 15 amino acids. The germline V gene encodes CDR1 LNHDA and CDR2 SQIVND (reference sequence). V lost 2 bases and J 4 bases, leaving 14 bases between the germline ends. Concerning this clone: Its antigen is currently unknown.

Generated by immunoSEQ multiplex PCR, the TCRdb table keeps only in-frame clones and is missing some. The sample lists tens of thousands of clones, 75% to 90% occurring once. The receptor comes from an adult with an advanced solid tumor such as melanoma, head and neck, liver or kidney cancer. Sequencing used CD4+ or CD8+ T cells sorted from blood, obtained in a trial of the OX40 agonist ivuxolimab. The chain has TRBV19 and TRBJ1-1; D might be TRBD1 (5 bases). CDR3 amino acids: CASSILGQGTTEAFF. DNA for the CDR3: TGTGCCAGTAGTATATTGGGGCAGGGAACCACTGAAGCTTTCTTT.